This T cell receptor beta chain derives from a study of blood T cell repertoires in COVID-19. About the research overall: Acute and convalescent COVID-19 specimens originated in the United States, Italy and Spain.

V was trimmed by 8 bases and J by 8 bases, leaving 12 bases between them. The CDR3 is 11 amino acids. Germline CDR1 and CDR2: SNHLY and FYNNEI. TCRdb's table, derived via immunoSEQ multiplex PCR, lists solely in-frame clones and lacks some. The sample lists fewer than 150,000 clones, more than 80% seen once, with roughly 11% in the top ten. V is TRBV2 and J is TRBJ1-2; D unresolved. Sample: peripheral blood. The clonotype originates from an elderly woman with acute or convalescent COVID-19. In DNA, the CDR3 is TGTGCCAGCGCTCAGACTGAGGGCTACACCTTC. Its protein product is CASAQTEGYTF.